The present T cell receptor beta chain was sequenced within a study of blood T cell repertoires in COVID-19 (TCRdb year 2020). Broadly, across the study: Samples covering the acute and convalescent phases of COVID-19 were provided by collaborators in the United States, Italy and Spain. The samples were drawn from two sources: the first 160 participants of the ongoing ImmuneRACE study, and about 1,300 subjects contributed by 6 global collaborators. The sample metadata nearly always contained a de-identified subject ID, COVID-19 status, age in years and sex. Deeply sampled blood TCRbeta repertoires from subjects exposed to, actively infected with, or recovered from COVID-19 were included in the dataset. HLA class I and class II types, where available, came from metadata supplied by the sample provider rather than from assay-based typing. The prospective study material was composed of cDNA or gDNA derived from T cells, B-cell-depleted T cells, or PBMCs. The repertoires were released in a freely available public database meant as a resource for research on the immune response to SARS-CoV-2.

TCRbeta CDR3 regions were amplified from genomic DNA using the immunoSEQ Assay, a bias-controlled multiplex PCR. As for the original processing: The number of nucleated cells in each sample was estimated by amplification of reference gene primers within the assay. Sequence reads were collapsed and filtered to measure the absolute abundance of every unique TCRbeta CDR3 rearrangement. Productive Simpson clonality was computed per sample as the square root of Simpson's diversity index over productive rearrangements. TCRdb took over this immuneACCESS table, retaining in-frame rearrangements with V and J assigned. Such tables are incomplete; in checked studies, under half of the missing clones stem from an unresolved V gene, and the remainder is unexplained. V, J and clone size derive from that table, while D and trimming were established from the DNA sequence. The sample table shows 130,000 to 150,000 clones, and about 76% are seen once. The ten largest clones capture approximately 14% of the sample.

With regard to this clone: It has no known antigen specificity. No quality values exist for individual bases; no much larger clone is one base distant.

The collaborating institutions used their own protocols to collect whole blood in K2EDTA tubes. Collaborator samples were shipped for TCRbeta analysis as frozen whole blood, isolated PBMCs, or DNA extracted from either sample type. Results the study describes overall, beyond this receptor: How much clinical and demographic metadata was included differed by source and by participant, and the metadata was provided uncurated.

The origin of this receptor is an older man with acute or convalescent COVID-19. Sequenced input: peripheral blood.

The CDR3 protein is CASTSGGELFF. At the DNA level, the sequence is TGTGCCAGCACCTCGGGCGGGGAGCTGTTTTTT. The sequence is built from TRBV12-3 or TRBV12-4 and TRBJ2-2, with the D gene not confidently named. V and J lose 7 bases and 7 bases, and a span of 7 bases separates them. The CDR3 runs 11 residues from the cysteine to the phenylalanine. The kept DNA is CDR3 alone, 33 bases in frame from the first base.